This T cell receptor (beta chain) is from a study of CD8+CD57+ T cells in acquired aplastic anemia. This clonotype showed up just a few times. The conserved closing phenylalanine or tryptophan is absent in this CDR3, likely reflecting a read error. No DNA is shown, since the ends of the CDR3 on it are uncertain; the CDR3 is the one TCRdb lists. Germline V gene sequence: CDR1 SEHNR, CDR2 FQNEAQ (reference sequence). The CDR3 is 13 amino acids long, termini counted. Those patients picked for sequencing had displayed CD8+CD57+ cell expansion on flow cytometry. Genomic DNA was employed as the template in profiling TCR beta VDJ and CDR3. TCRdb reprocessed the reads with MiXCR, giving one entry per CDR3 protein. This sample has 270,000 or so distinct CDR3 sequences; approximately 79% occur once, and the top ten carry over 35%.

The sample taken for sequencing was sorted CD4+, CD8+, or CD8+CD57+ T cells (not recorded which) from PBMCs. J is TRBJ2-3 and V is TRBV7-9; no DNA check was done on the table's D call, TRBD1. The source is a human donor with aplastic anemia. CDR3 region: CASRGGGMSSYEQ.